Below are 22 T cell receptor beta chains sequenced from a single sample in a study of T cell responses to AZD1222 COVID-19 vaccine. Assay used: immunoSEQ multiplex PCR; TCRdb lists only in-frame clones, some missing. Of about 97,000 clones in the sample, around 89% are singletons; the top ten hold around 7%. The sequencing here drew on peripheral blood, taken on day 0 of AZD1222 vaccination. The receptors shown here come from an adult in good health.

The chain uses TRBV7-2 and TRBJ1-5; 10 bases map to TRBD1. Germline V gene data show CDR1 as SGHTA and CDR2 as FQGNSA. There are 17 residues in the CDR3. The trim removed 6 bases at V and 5 bases at J, leaving 13 bases unmatched. The CDR3: CASSSSGTGDTHQPQHF. For the CDR3, the DNA is TGTGCCAGCAGTTCATCCGGGACAGGGGACACTCATCAGCCCCAGCATTTT.

The V and J genes are TRBV18 and TRBJ2-2; 10 nucleotides align to TRBD1. Germline V CDR1 and CDR2: KGHSH, LQKENI. This CDR3 region has 15 residues. V was pared by 3 bases and J by 4 bases, with 2 bases of the junction left unmatched. CDR3 nucleotide sequence: TGTGCCAGCTCACCGGGACAGGGGCTCACCGGGGAGCTGTTTTTT. It encodes CASSPGQGLTGELFF.

The genes are TRBV7-3 and TRBJ2-2; D might be TRBD2 (5 bases). Germline loops: CDR1 SGHTA, CDR2 FQGTGA. This CDR3 contains 13 residues. Trimming removed 2 bases at V and 6 bases at J, with 7 bases between. DNA for the CDR3: TGTGCCAGCAGCTTAGGTAGCGCCGGGGAGCTGTTTTTT. Translated, it gives CASSLGSAGELFF.

This clone has more than one count but fewer than ten. The chain has TRBV4-2 and TRBJ1-3, with D perhaps matching TRBD1 (5 bases). Germline V gives CDR1 LGHNA, CDR2 YNFKEQ. The CDR3 has 14 residues. V shed 1 base and J shed 2 bases, with 6 bases lying between them. This CDR3 is CASSQGQTGNTIYF. The CDR3 DNA reads TGTGCCAGCAGCCAAGGACAGACTGGAAACACCATATATTTT.

This clone was seen only once. This chain joins TRBV7-9 and TRBJ2-1, with a possible D match to TRBD2 (5 bases). CDR1 is SEHNR and CDR2 is FQNEAQ in the germline V gene (reference sequence). The CDR3 runs to 14 residues. V gave up 7 bases and J gave up 4 bases, with 14 bases separating them. The CDR3 nucleotides read TGTGCCAGCAAGTCGTCTGGACTTTACAATGAGCAGTTCTTC. This sequence encodes CASKSSGLYNEQFF.

The chain uses TRBV4-3 and TRBJ1-1; D ambiguous. CDR3 length equals 14 residues. V lost 0 bases to trimming and J lost 6 bases, with 11 bases between them. Germline V gene sequence: CDR1 LGHNA, CDR2 YSLEER. DNA for the CDR3: TGCGCCAGCAGCCAAGATTTTTGGGGATCTGAAGCTTTCTTT. Its protein product is CASSQDFWGSEAFF.

V and J are TRBV4-2 and TRBJ1-1; D unclear. The CDR3 runs to 15 residues. Germline V gives CDR1 LGHNA, CDR2 YNFKEQ. The V end was cut by 4 bases, the J end by 7 bases, with 19 bases between. Written as DNA, the CDR3 is TGTGCCAGCAGCCGCGGACCGGACCTCGGAGGTGAAGCTTTCTTT. Residues: CASSRGPDLGGEAFF.

The chain uses TRBV9 and TRBJ2-1, with D perhaps matching TRBD1 or TRBD2 (5 bases each). This CDR3 spans 16 amino acids. CDR1 is SGDLS, CDR2 YYNGEE, per germline. V lost 3 bases and J 0 bases, leaving 13 bases between the germline ends. In nucleotides, the CDR3 is TGTGCCAGCAGCGCCCTGGGGGTGAGCTCCTACAATGAGCAGTTCTTC. Translation: CASSALGVSSYNEQFF.

The sample holds one count of this clone. V gene TRBV27 combines with J gene TRBJ2-5, with TRBD2 as a possible D gene (5 bases). The V gene's germline CDR1 is MNHEY and CDR2 SMNVEV (reference sequence). This CDR3 has 14 residues. V was pared by 4 bases and J by 7 bases, with 16 bases between. In DNA, the CDR3 is TGTGCCAGCAGTTATTTGGCCAGCGCGGGGACCCAGTACTTC. Its translation: CASSYLASAGTQYF.

J is TRBJ2-1 and V is TRBV19; D might be TRBD1 (5 bases). The CDR3 has 14 amino acids. Germline V CDR1 and CDR2: LNHDA, SQIVND (reference sequence). Trimming cost V 7 bases and J 0 bases, with 10 bases left between them. In nucleotides, the CDR3 is TGTGCCAGTACTCTGGACAACTCCTACAATGAGCAGTTCTTC. It is translated as CASTLDNSYNEQFF.

This chain connects TRBV18 to TRBJ1-1; TRBD1 matches 8 bases. Germline CDR1 and CDR2: KGHSH and LQKENI. The CDR3 extends over 16 amino acids. The J segment lost 1 base and the V segment lost 3 bases, leaving 7 bases of the junction unmatched. CDR3 sequence reads: CASSPRTGFENTEAFF. The DNA of the CDR3 is TGTGCCAGCTCACCCCGGACAGGGTTCGAGAACACTGAAGCTTTCTTT.

CDR3 amino acids: CASSTRSASYNEQFF. The DNA of the CDR3 is TGTGCCAGCAGCACCCGTTCAGCGTCCTACAATGAGCAGTTCTTC. V and J are TRBV9 and TRBJ2-1, with D uncertain. Trimming stripped 4 bases from V and 1 base from J, with 12 bases between. The CDR3 extends over 15 amino acids. Germline CDR1 is SGDLS and CDR2 is YYNGEE.

This chain connects TRBV19 to TRBJ1-1; D gene uncertain. Trimming left V 6 bases short and J 2 bases short, with 10 bases between. Germline values: CDR1 LNHDA, CDR2 SQIVND (reference sequence). The CDR3 has 13 residues. As DNA, the CDR3 is TGTGCCAGTAGGTTAAGGGTAAACACTGAAGCTTTCTTT. Translation gives CASRLRVNTEAFF.

The V gene is TRBV30, the J gene TRBJ2-7; D is uncertain. The CDR3 runs to 11 residues. The V end lost 2 bases, the J end lost 2 bases, and 4 bases lay between the germline ends. The germline V gene has CDR1 GTSNPN and CDR2 SVGIG (reference sequence). This chain's CDR3 is CAWSPAYEQYF. CDR3 coding DNA: TGTGCCTGGAGTCCCGCCTACGAGCAGTACTTC.

The chain combines TRBV20-1 with TRBJ1-5, with 9 nucleotides matching TRBD1. Losses at the gene ends were 3 bases for V and 3 bases for J; bases not matched to a gene: 6. Per the germline V gene, CDR1 is DFQATT and CDR2 is SNEGSKA (reference sequence). This CDR3 comprises 15 residues. DNA for the CDR3: TGCAGTGCTAGTCGGTGGGACAGGGACAATCAGCCCCAGCATTTT. This codes for CSASRWDRDNQPQHF.

This clone was found once. J is TRBJ2-7 and V is TRBV7-9, with TRBD1 matching 7 bases. J was trimmed by 1 base and V by 4 bases; bases with no gene match: 1. The CDR3 extends over 13 amino acids. Looked up from germline, CDR1 is SEHNR and CDR2 is FQNEAQ (reference sequence). The CDR3 nucleotides read TGTGCCAGCAGCTCACAGGGGTCCTACGAGCAGTACTTC. Protein product: CASSSQGSYEQYF. Complete variable domain (other parts from reference TRBV7-9 and TRBJ2-7): DTGVSQNPRHKITKRGQNVTFRCDPISEHNRLYWYRQTLGQGPEFLTYFQNEAQLEKSRLLSDRFSAERPKGSFSTLEIQRTEQGDSAMYLCASSSQGSYEQYFGPGTRLTVT.

The chain combines TRBV5-5 with TRBJ1-3; D gene unclear. This CDR3 comprises 14 residues. With 2 bases removed from V and 3 bases from J, the gap between germline ends came to 9 bases. Germline V CDR1 and CDR2: SGHKS, YYEKEE (reference sequence). The CDR3 is CASSLGFRGNTIYF. The CDR3 nucleotides are TGTGCCAGCAGCTTAGGGTTTCGTGGAAACACCATATATTTT.

The genes are TRBV2 and TRBJ1-2, with unresolved D. Germline V gene data show CDR1 as SNHLY and CDR2 as FYNNEI. Trimming pared 4 bases from V and 6 bases from J, leaving 12 bases between. The CDR3 has 13 amino acids. The CDR3 loop reads CASSGRERHGYTF. CDR3 nucleotide sequence: TGTGCCAGCAGTGGAAGGGAGAGGCATGGCTACACCTTC.

This clone was counted once. The V call is TRBV2, the J call TRBJ2-1; D tentatively reads TRBD1 or TRBD2 (5 bases each). The CDR3 has 15 amino acids. The germline gives CDR1 SNHLY, CDR2 FYNNEI. Trimming removed 2 bases from V and 0 bases from J, with 8 bases in between. CDR3 residues: CASSETGLSYNEQFF. The CDR3 coding sequence is TGTGCCAGCAGTGAAACGGGGCTCTCCTACAATGAGCAGTTCTTC.

This chain joins TRBV4-1 and TRBJ1-5; 10 nucleotides agree with TRBD1. The CDR3 sequence is 15 residues long. Germline V gene lookup returns CDR1 MGHRA and CDR2 YSYEKL. The junction had 6 bases not matched to a gene; V was cut back by 4 bases and J by 6 bases. The CDR3 region is CASSRGTGVVQPQHF. As DNA, the CDR3 is TGCGCCAGCAGCCGGGGGACAGGGGTGGTTCAGCCCCAGCATTTT.

This chain's CDR3 is CASSPADRAFGELFF. CDR3 DNA: TGTGCCAGCAGCCCCGCGGACAGGGCATTCGGGGAGCTGTTTTTT. This chain links TRBV11-1 with TRBJ2-2, with TRBD1 matching 8 bases. This CDR3 comprises 15 residues. J lost 7 bases, V lost 5 bases, and 9 bases had no gene match. Germline V gene data show CDR1 as SGHAT and CDR2 as FQDESV (reference sequence).

The chain joins TRBV5-1 to TRBJ2-3; 10 positions match TRBD2. CDR1 is SGHRS, CDR2 YFSETQ, per germline. Germline trimming cut 4 bases from V and 2 bases from J; bases unmatched to any gene: 10. CDR3 length: 17 residues. The CDR3 region is CASSQIPGLATTDTQYF. The CDR3 nucleotides read TGCGCCAGCAGCCAAATTCCGGGACTAGCGACCACAGATACGCAGTATTTT.